The 10 T cell receptor beta chains reported below all come from one sample, sequenced in a study of T cells in Graves' hyperthyroidism and ophthalmopathy. There were TCR beta CDR3 regions amplified from RNA transcripts. A first-round RT-PCR of the TCR CDR3 used the HTBI primer set. TCRdb reprocessed the multiplex PCR reads with MiXCR, giving one entry per CDR3 protein. The sample holds 690,000 or so distinct CDR3 sequences, 18% seen once. The material sequenced was blood. The receptors stem from a woman between 50 and 59 years old with Graves' hyperthyroidism that later progressed to Graves' ophthalmopathy.

This clonotype showed up many times. The chain combines TRBV13 with TRBJ1-4, with no clear D. V shed 4 bases and J shed 5 bases, with 14 bases lying between them. CDR1 and CDR2 (germline): PRHDT, FYEKMQ (reference sequence). CDR3 size: 15 residues. CDR3 sequence reads: CASSSYGGPNEKLFF. The CDR3 bases are TGTGCCAGCAGCTCATATGGAGGACCGAATGAAAAACTGTTTTTT.

In its sample, this clonotype was seen a few times. The chain joins TRBV20-1 to TRBJ2-1, with 15 bases identical to TRBD2. This CDR3 contains 21 residues. V shed 4 bases and J 3 bases; nucleotides not matched to a gene: 19. Per germline, CDR1 DFQATT and CDR2 SNEGSKA (reference sequence). CDR3 coding DNA: TGCAGTGCTAAAAACTCCCTACCGGGACTAGCGGGGGGCTCGGTCTACAATGAGCAGTTCTTC. Protein product: CSAKNSLPGLAGGSVYNEQFF.

The chain combines TRBV13 with TRBJ2-1; 9 bases map to TRBD1. Germline loops: CDR1 PRHDT, CDR2 FYEKMQ (reference sequence). The V gene end was trimmed by 5 bases and the J gene end by 8 bases; junction bases not matched to a gene: 13. This CDR3 region has 16 residues. The CDR3 sequence: CASSQRPGQGPHEQFF. DNA of the CDR3: TGTGCCAGCAGCCAGAGACCGGGACAGGGTCCCCATGAGCAGTTCTTC. Together with reference TRBV13 and TRBJ2-1, the CDR3 gives the full variable domain: AAGVIQSPRHLIKEKRETATLKCYPIPRHDTVYWYQQGPGQDPQFLISFYEKMQSDKGSIPDRFSAQQFSDYHSELNMSSLELGDSALYFCASSQRPGQGPHEQFFGPGTRLTVL.

The rearrangement links TRBV5-4 to TRBJ2-5, with TRBD1 identical over 11 bases. CDR3 length equals 16 residues. The germline V gene encodes CDR1 SGHNT and CDR2 YYREEE (reference sequence). V shed 4 bases, J shed 1 base, and the junction held 6 bases outside the gene matches. This chain's CDR3 is CASSGGQGALQETQYF. CDR3 coding DNA: TGTGCCAGCAGCGGCGGACAGGGGGCGCTCCAAGAGACCCAGTACTTC.

This clonotype was recorded a few times. The chain has TRBV5-1 and TRBJ1-2; possibly TRBD1 for D (5 bases). Between the trimmed V and J ends, which lost 4 bases and 5 bases, there was a span of 18 bases. Germline values: CDR1 SGHRS, CDR2 YFSETQ. The CDR3 loop spans 15 amino acids. CDR3 region: CASSMSGPPGYGYTF. The CDR3 DNA follows: TGCGCCAGCAGCATGTCGGGACCCCCGGGGTATGGCTACACCTTC.

Many counts were recorded for this clonotype. The chain is built from TRBV18 and TRBJ2-3; 9 bases match TRBD1. The CDR3 totals 14 residues. V lost 3 bases and J lost 6; bases outside the gene matches: 4. The germline gives CDR1 KGHSH, CDR2 LQKENI. The chain's CDR3 is CASSPTGGRDTQYF. CDR3 DNA: TGTGCCAGCTCACCTACAGGGGGCCGGGATACGCAGTATTTT.

This clonotype showed up just a few times. V is TRBV6-1 and J is TRBJ1-5; D unresolved. This CDR3 contains 12 residues. The V gene lost 5 bases and the J gene lost 8 bases, with 10 bases spanning the gap. Germline CDR1 and CDR2: MNHNS and SASEGT. The CDR3 reads CASSPLGEPQHF. The DNA of the CDR3 is TGTGCCAGCAGTCCGCTCGGGGAGCCCCAGCATTTT.

This clonotype was observed at least ten times. The chain uses TRBV12-3 or TRBV12-4 and TRBJ2-7; TRBD1 matches 10 bases. The CDR3 length is 15 residues. The ends lost 5 bases at V and 3 bases at J; junction bases unmatched: 7. The DNA of the CDR3 is TGTGCCAGCAGTCCCCAGGGACAGGGGATCTACGAGCAGTACTTC. As protein: CASSPQGQGIYEQYF.

V gene TRBV20-1 combines with J gene TRBJ1-5, with D possibly being TRBD1 (6 bases). Trimming left V 4 bases short and J 2 bases short, with 15 bases between. The CDR3 runs to 15 residues. The germline CDR1 and CDR2 sequences are DFQATT and SNEGSKA (reference sequence). In DNA, the CDR3 is TGCAGTGCTACGGACAGACTGAGGGGCAATCAGCCCCAGCATTTT. Amino acids: CSATDRLRGNQPQHF.

This chain connects TRBV3-1 to TRBJ1-3; no clear D. Trimming removed 3 bases at V and 3 bases at J, with 15 bases between. The CDR3 length is 16 residues. Germline lookup yields CDR1 LGHDT and CDR2 YNNKEL (reference sequence). CDR3 coding DNA: TGTGCCAGCAGCCAGGCTCCGGCATTGATTGGAAACACCATATATTTT. Translating it yields CASSQAPALIGNTIYF. The variable domain in full, completed from reference TRBV3-1 and TRBJ1-3, reads DTAVSQTPKYLVTQMGNDKSIKCEQNLGHDTMYWYKQDSKKFLKIMFSYNNKELIINETVPNRFSPKSPDKAHLNLHINSLELGDSAVYFCASSQAPALIGNTIYFGEGSWLTVV.